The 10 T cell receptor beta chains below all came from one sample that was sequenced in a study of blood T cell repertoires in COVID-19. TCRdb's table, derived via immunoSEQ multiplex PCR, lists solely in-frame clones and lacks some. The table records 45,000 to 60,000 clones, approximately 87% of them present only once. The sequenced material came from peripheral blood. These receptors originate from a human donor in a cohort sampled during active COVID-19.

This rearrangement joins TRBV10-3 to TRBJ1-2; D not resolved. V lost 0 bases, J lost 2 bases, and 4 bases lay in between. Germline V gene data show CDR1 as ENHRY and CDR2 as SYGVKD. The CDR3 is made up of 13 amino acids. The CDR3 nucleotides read TGTGCCATCAGTGAGTCGCGGAACTATGGCTACACCTTC. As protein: CAISESRNYGYTF.

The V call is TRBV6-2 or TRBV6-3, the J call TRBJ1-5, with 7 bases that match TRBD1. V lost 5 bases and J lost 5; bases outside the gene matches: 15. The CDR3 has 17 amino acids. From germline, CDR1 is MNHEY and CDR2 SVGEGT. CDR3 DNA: TGTGCCAGCAGTAACCCACAGGGGTCCTCGGCCTATCAGCCCCAGCATTTT. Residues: CASSNPQGSSAYQPQHF.

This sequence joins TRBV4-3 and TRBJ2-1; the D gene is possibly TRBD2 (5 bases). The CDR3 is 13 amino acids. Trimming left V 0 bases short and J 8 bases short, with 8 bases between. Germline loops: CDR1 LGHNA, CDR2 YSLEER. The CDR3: CASSQDPGDEQFF. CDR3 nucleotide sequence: TGCGCCAGCAGCCAAGATCCCGGGGATGAGCAGTTCTTC.

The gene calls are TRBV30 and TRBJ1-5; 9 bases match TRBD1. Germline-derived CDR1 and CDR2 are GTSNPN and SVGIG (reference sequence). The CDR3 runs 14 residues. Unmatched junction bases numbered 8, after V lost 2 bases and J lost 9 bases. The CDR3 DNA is TGTGCCTGGAGTCGGGACAGGGTCAGGGGGCCCCAGCATTTT. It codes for CAWSRDRVRGPQHF.

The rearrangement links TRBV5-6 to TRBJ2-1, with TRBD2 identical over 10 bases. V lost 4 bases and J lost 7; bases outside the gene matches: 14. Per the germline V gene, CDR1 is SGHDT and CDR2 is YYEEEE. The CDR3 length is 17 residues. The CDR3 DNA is TGTGCCAGCAGCCTACCTCCGGGACTAGCGTATAGAAATGAGCAGTTCTTC. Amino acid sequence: CASSLPPGLAYRNEQFF.

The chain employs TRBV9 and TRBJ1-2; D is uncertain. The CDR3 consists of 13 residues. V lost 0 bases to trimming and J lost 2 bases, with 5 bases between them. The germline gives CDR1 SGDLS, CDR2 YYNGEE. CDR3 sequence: CASSVESNYGYTF. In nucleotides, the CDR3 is TGTGCCAGCAGCGTAGAATCGAACTATGGCTACACCTTC. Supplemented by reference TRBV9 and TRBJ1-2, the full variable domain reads DSGVTQTPKHLITATGQRVTLRCSPRSGDLSVYWYQQSLDQGLQFLIQYYNGEERAKGNILERFSAQQFPDLHSELNLSSLELGDSALYFCASSVESNYGYTFGSGTRLTVV.

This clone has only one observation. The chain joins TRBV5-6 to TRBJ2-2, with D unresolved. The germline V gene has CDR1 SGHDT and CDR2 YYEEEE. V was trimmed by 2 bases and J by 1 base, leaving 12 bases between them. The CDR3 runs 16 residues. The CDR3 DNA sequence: TGTGCCAGCAGCTTCTGGTTTACACAGAACACCGGGGAGCTGTTTTTT. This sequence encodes CASSFWFTQNTGELFF.

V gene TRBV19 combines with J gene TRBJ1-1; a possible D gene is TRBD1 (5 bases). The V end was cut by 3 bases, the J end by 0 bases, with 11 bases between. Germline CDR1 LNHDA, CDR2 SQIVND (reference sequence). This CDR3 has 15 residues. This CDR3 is CASSMGQGMNTEAFF. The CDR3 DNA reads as TGTGCCAGTAGTATGGGGCAGGGAATGAACACTGAAGCTTTCTTT.

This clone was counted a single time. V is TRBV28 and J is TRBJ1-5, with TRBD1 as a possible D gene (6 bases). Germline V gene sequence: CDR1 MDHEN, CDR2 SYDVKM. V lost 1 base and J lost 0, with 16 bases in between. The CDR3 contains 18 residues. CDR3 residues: CASSLLAPGGGSNQPQHF. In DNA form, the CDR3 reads TGTGCCAGCAGTTTATTGGCCCCTGGGGGCGGTAGCAATCAGCCCCAGCATTTT.

In DNA, the CDR3 is TGTGCCAGTAGCGGGGGGCTACACACAGATACGCAGTATTTT. Protein sequence: CASSGGLHTDTQYF. This chain joins TRBV19 and TRBJ2-3; possible D gene TRBD2, 7 bases. CDR1 is LNHDA, CDR2 SQIVND, per germline (reference sequence). V was trimmed by 6 bases and J by 2 bases, leaving 12 bases between them. This CDR3 comprises 14 residues.